One T cell receptor (beta chain) is described in this entry. This sample is part of a study of kidney transplant recipient with SARS-CoV-2 infection. TCRdb reanalysed the reads using MiXCR and keeps one entry per CDR3 protein. The sample includes 200,000 to 300,000 distinct CDR3 sequences, more than 25% seen only once; the top ten take roughly 7%. Germline values: CDR1 MRHNA, CDR2 SNTAGT. CDR3 length equals 16 residues. The V gene end was trimmed by 3 bases and the J gene end by 2 bases; junction bases not matched to a gene: 2. The sample was a blood sample, taken at baseline and between days 110 and 120 from a kidney transplant recipient. This receptor was obtained from a male patient between 25 and 39 years old who had COVID-19 and was a kidney transplant recipient. Some T cells may possibly be graft donor cells. The chain is built from TRBV6-4 and TRBJ2-3; 13 bases fit TRBD2. CDR3 coding DNA: TGTGCCAGCAGTGAGGGGACTAGCGGGGCCACAGATACGCAGTATTTT. Its translation is CASSEGTSGATDTQYF.